A selection of T cell receptor beta chains follows, all from one sample in a study of cytomegalovirus exposure and HLA in healthy donors. The table came from immunoSEQ multiplex PCR; TCRdb's copy has only in-frame clones and leaves some out. This sample has about 140,000 clones, with about 79% found just once. The sequenced sample was PBMCs. The receptor source for this set is a male donor in good health and CMV-seronegative. The CDR3 runs from the conserved cysteine through the conserved F or W. Each record gives: clone size, J gene, D gene, V gene, CDR3 DNA, CDR3 protein. A D gene is named only where the DNA matches it firmly. Only part of the rows carry a size: once, few, many, or a class if the clone is expanded.

clone_size: few; j_call: TRBJ1-3; d_call: TRBD1; v_call: TRBV10-2; cdr3_nt: TGCGCCAGCAGGCGACAGGGGGCGTTCGGTCCGAACACCATATATTTT; cdr3_aa: CASRRQGAFGPNTIYF
clone_size: .; j_call: TRBJ2-1; d_call: .; v_call: TRBV7-9; cdr3_nt: TGTGCCAGCAGCGGCCGCGGGCCAGACAATGAGCAGTTCTTC; cdr3_aa: CASSGRGPDNEQFF
clone_size: .; j_call: TRBJ1-2; d_call: .; v_call: TRBV7-8; cdr3_nt: TGTGCCAGCAGCTCCCGGGGGATAGGCTACACCTTC; cdr3_aa: CASSSRGIGYTF
clone_size: .; j_call: TRBJ1-5; d_call: .; v_call: TRBV19; cdr3_nt: TGTGCCAGTAGTACACGGGGGATTAATCAGCCCCAGCATTTT; cdr3_aa: CASSTRGINQPQHF
clone_size: .; j_call: TRBJ1-1; d_call: TRBD1; v_call: TRBV18; cdr3_nt: TGTGCCAGCTCACTTGGACAGGGTGGTCACACTGAAGCTTTCTTT; cdr3_aa: CASSLGQGGHTEAFF
clone_size: .; j_call: TRBJ1-5; d_call: .; v_call: TRBV5-4; cdr3_nt: TGTGCCAGCAGCTTGGACAGGGCTGGTCAGCCCCAGCATTTT; cdr3_aa: CASSLDRAGQPQHF
clone_size: few; j_call: TRBJ1-3; d_call: .; v_call: TRBV30; cdr3_nt: TGTGCCTGGAGGATGGTCAGAACTGGAAACACCATATATTTT; cdr3_aa: CAWRMVRTGNTIYF
clone_size: .; j_call: TRBJ2-1; d_call: .; v_call: TRBV7-9; cdr3_nt: TGTGCCAGCAGCATCCAGGCGGGATCCAATGAGCAGTTCTTC; cdr3_aa: CASSIQAGSNEQFF
clone_size: .; j_call: TRBJ1-3; d_call: .; v_call: TRBV7-6; cdr3_nt: TGTGCCAGCAGCTTAGTCGCCGGTGTCTCTGGAAACACCATATATTTT; cdr3_aa: CASSLVAGVSGNTIYF
clone_size: .; j_call: TRBJ2-2; d_call: TRBD2; v_call: TRBV27; cdr3_nt: TGTGCCAGCAGTTTGCTAACTAGCGGGGGCTACACCGGGGAGCTGTTTTTT; cdr3_aa: CASSLLTSGGYTGELFF
clone_size: .; j_call: TRBJ2-1; d_call: TRBD2; v_call: TRBV18; cdr3_nt: TGTGCCAGCTCACCGGCTAGCGGGATATTCAATGAGCAGTTCTTC; cdr3_aa: CASSPASGIFNEQFF
clone_size: .; j_call: TRBJ1-6; d_call: TRBD1; v_call: TRBV5-1; cdr3_nt: TGCGCCAGCAGCTGGGACAGGGTGGAGAATTCACCCCTCCACTTT; cdr3_aa: CASSWDRVENSPLHF
clone_size: .; j_call: TRBJ2-7; d_call: .; v_call: TRBV19; cdr3_nt: TGTGCCAGTAGCCCGGAGGGGTACGAGCAGTACTTC; cdr3_aa: CASSPEGYEQYF
clone_size: .; j_call: TRBJ1-1; d_call: .; v_call: TRBV2; cdr3_nt: TGTGCCAGCAGTCGAAGGGGCACTGAAGCTTTCTTT; cdr3_aa: CASSRRGTEAFF
clone_size: .; j_call: TRBJ2-1; d_call: TRBD2; v_call: TRBV5-6; cdr3_nt: TGTGCCAGCAGCTTGGGCGGGAGCGGGAGGCAAAAGGAAAATGAGCAGTTCTTC; cdr3_aa: CASSLGGSGRQKENEQFF
clone_size: .; j_call: TRBJ2-7; d_call: TRBD1; v_call: TRBV7-9; cdr3_nt: TGTGCCAGCAGCCCACGAGGGGGACAGGGGGGAAAGGTGTACGAGCAGTACTTC; cdr3_aa: CASSPRGGQGGKVYEQYF
clone_size: .; j_call: TRBJ2-7; d_call: .; v_call: TRBV5-1; cdr3_nt: TGCGCCAGCAGCCTTACCATACAACCCGGGACAACCTACGAGCAGTACTTC; cdr3_aa: CASSLTIQPGTTYEQYF
clone_size: .; j_call: TRBJ2-7; d_call: .; v_call: TRBV10-2; cdr3_nt: TGCGCCAGCAGTGGAAGGGGTGCAGGCTACGAGCAGTACTTC; cdr3_aa: CASSGRGAGYEQYF
clone_size: .; j_call: TRBJ1-2; d_call: TRBD1; v_call: TRBV6-5; cdr3_nt: TGTGCCAGCAAACAGGGGGCGCATTTGACCCGGGGCTACACCTTC; cdr3_aa: CASKQGAHLTRGYTF
clone_size: .; j_call: TRBJ2-1; d_call: TRBD2; v_call: TRBV6-4; cdr3_nt: TGTGCCAGCAGTGGTGAGACTAGCGGAGCCAATGAGCAGTTCTTC; cdr3_aa: CASSGETSGANEQFF
clone_size: .; j_call: TRBJ2-2; d_call: TRBD2; v_call: TRBV19; cdr3_nt: TGTGCCAGTAGTATGGGGCGGGAGCTGTACACCGGGGAGCTGTTTTTT; cdr3_aa: CASSMGRELYTGELFF
clone_size: .; j_call: TRBJ2-5; d_call: TRBD2; v_call: TRBV5-6; cdr3_nt: TGTGCCAGCAGCTCCCGACTAGCGGGAGGGCGCCAAGAGACCCAGTACTTC; cdr3_aa: CASSSRLAGGRQETQYF
clone_size: few; j_call: TRBJ2-2; d_call: .; v_call: TRBV30; cdr3_nt: TGTGCCTGGAGTGTACTTCCGGGAAACGGGGAGCTGTTTTTT; cdr3_aa: CAWSVLPGNGELFF
clone_size: .; j_call: TRBJ2-5; d_call: TRBD1; v_call: TRBV27; cdr3_nt: TGTGCCAGCAGGAGGACAGGGGCCGCCCGGGAGACCCAGTACTTC; cdr3_aa: CASRRTGAARETQYF
clone_size: .; j_call: TRBJ1-5; d_call: .; v_call: TRBV7-9; cdr3_nt: TGTGCCAGCAGCTTAGGGGAGGCAGTGGGTCAGCCCCAGCATTTT; cdr3_aa: CASSLGEAVGQPQHF
clone_size: once; j_call: TRBJ2-7; d_call: TRBD2; v_call: TRBV27; cdr3_nt: TGTGCCAGCAGTTCTCCAGCAGCGGGGGCGAGGGAGCAGTACTTC; cdr3_aa: CASSSPAAGAREQYF
clone_size: .; j_call: TRBJ2-3; d_call: .; v_call: TRBV4-1; cdr3_nt: TGCGCCAGCAGCCAAGCTGGGAGCGCATGGTCCCGGGGGAGGCAGTATTTT; cdr3_aa: CASSQAGSAWSRGRQYF
clone_size: .; j_call: TRBJ1-4; d_call: TRBD1; v_call: TRBV25-1; cdr3_nt: TGTGCCAGCAGTGAATACTTTAGGACAGGGACTAATGAAAAACTGTTTTTT; cdr3_aa: CASSEYFRTGTNEKLFF
clone_size: .; j_call: TRBJ1-1; d_call: .; v_call: TRBV19; cdr3_nt: TGTGCCAGTAGTATAGTCTCAGGGAACACTGAAGCTTTCTTT; cdr3_aa: CASSIVSGNTEAFF
clone_size: .; j_call: TRBJ1-5; d_call: .; v_call: TRBV2; cdr3_nt: TGTGCCAGCACTCTCTCCCCAGACCCCCGGGGAAGCCAGCATTTT; cdr3_aa: CASTLSPDPRGSQHF
clone_size: .; j_call: TRBJ2-1; d_call: .; v_call: TRBV5-1; cdr3_nt: TGCGCCAGCAGGACACTAGCAGCACCCACCTACAATGAGCAGTTCTTC; cdr3_aa: CASRTLAAPTYNEQFF